This is a list of T cell receptor beta chains from one sample in a study of blood T cell repertoires in COVID-19. The data were produced by immunoSEQ multiplex PCR, yet TCRdb's version contains in-frame clones alone and is incomplete. The sample carries some 89,000 clones, over 75% recorded once. Sequencing was performed on peripheral blood. The receptors come from a man between 60 and 75 years old with acute or convalescent COVID-19. Each CDR3 is given with its conserved first and last residue. The order of the fields is CDR3 DNA, CDR3 protein, V gene, clone size, D gene, J gene. A D gene is named only where the DNA matches it firmly. Not all rows give a size; the values are once, few, many and, for expanded clones, a class.

DNA: TGTGCCAGCAGCTCACAGGTAACGAGCTCCTACAATGAGCAGTTCTTC
CDR3: CASSSQVTSSYNEQFF
V: TRBV7-9
size: -
D: -
J: TRBJ2-1

DNA: TGTGCCAGCTCACCATATTCTGGGGTGGAGGGGGCCGTCAGGTACGAGCAGTACTTC
CDR3: CASSPYSGVEGAVRYEQYF
V: TRBV18
size: -
D: -
J: TRBJ2-7

DNA: TGTGCCATCACTGCGGGACAGACTCTTTCTGGAAACACCATATATTTT
CDR3: CAITAGQTLSGNTIYF
V: TRBV10-3
size: -
D: TRBD1
J: TRBJ1-3

DNA: TGTGCCAGCAGTTTGGTCGTAGGACAGGGGATAGTACCCAACTACGAGCAGTACTTC
CDR3: CASSLVVGQGIVPNYEQYF
V: TRBV27
size: -
D: TRBD1
J: TRBJ2-7

DNA: TGTGCCAGCAGCCAAGCGGGAGGGCCGTACGAGCAGTACTTC
CDR3: CASSQAGGPYEQYF
V: TRBV3-1/TRBV3-2
size: -
D: TRBD2
J: TRBJ2-7

DNA: TGTGCCAGCAGGGGACAGGGGTTGGTCGAGCAGTACTTC
CDR3: CASRGQGLVEQYF
V: TRBV12-3/TRBV12-4
size: few
D: TRBD1
J: TRBJ2-7

DNA: TGTGCCAGCAGTGACCTCTCCGGACAGGGTGGCACCGGGGAGCTGTTTTTT
CDR3: CASSDLSGQGGTGELFF
V: TRBV6-4
size: -
D: TRBD1
J: TRBJ2-2

DNA: TGTGCCAGCAGCGCGGGACAGGAGTTCCCCGGCACAGATACGCAGTATTTT
CDR3: CASSAGQEFPGTDTQYF
V: TRBV7-9
size: -
D: TRBD1
J: TRBJ2-3

DNA: TGTGCCAGTAGTAGAACAGGGTTGCATGAGCAGTTCTTC
CDR3: CASSRTGLHEQFF
V: TRBV19
size: -
D: -
J: TRBJ2-1

DNA: TGTGCCAGCAGCTTAGGCACGGGGGGAGGGGAAAAACTGTTTTTT
CDR3: CASSLGTGGGEKLFF
V: TRBV11-2
size: -
D: -
J: TRBJ1-4

DNA: TGTGCCAGCAGCCCCGGGACAGGGGACGAGCAGTACTTC
CDR3: CASSPGTGDEQYF
V: TRBV9
size: -
D: TRBD1
J: TRBJ2-7

DNA: TGTGCCAGCAGCCCGGGACAGGGGATTTCCGGGGAGCTGTTTTTT
CDR3: CASSPGQGISGELFF
V: TRBV7-2
size: -
D: TRBD1
J: TRBJ2-2

DNA: TGTGCCAGCAACAGGGGGAATGGCTACACCTTC
CDR3: CASNRGNGYTF
V: TRBV6-5
size: -
D: TRBD1
J: TRBJ1-2

DNA: TGTGCCAGCAGCCACCGTTCAGGGCCCGGAAACACCATATATTTT
CDR3: CASSHRSGPGNTIYF
V: TRBV28
size: -
D: -
J: TRBJ1-3

DNA: TGTGCCAGCTCACCACTCAGGGTAGACCGGGCAGGTGAAAAACTGTTTTTT
CDR3: CASSPLRVDRAGEKLFF
V: TRBV18
size: -
D: -
J: TRBJ1-4

DNA: TGTGCCAGCAGCTTGTTCATACAGGCGAACACCGGGGAGCTGTTTTTT
CDR3: CASSLFIQANTGELFF
V: TRBV5-6
size: -
D: -
J: TRBJ2-2